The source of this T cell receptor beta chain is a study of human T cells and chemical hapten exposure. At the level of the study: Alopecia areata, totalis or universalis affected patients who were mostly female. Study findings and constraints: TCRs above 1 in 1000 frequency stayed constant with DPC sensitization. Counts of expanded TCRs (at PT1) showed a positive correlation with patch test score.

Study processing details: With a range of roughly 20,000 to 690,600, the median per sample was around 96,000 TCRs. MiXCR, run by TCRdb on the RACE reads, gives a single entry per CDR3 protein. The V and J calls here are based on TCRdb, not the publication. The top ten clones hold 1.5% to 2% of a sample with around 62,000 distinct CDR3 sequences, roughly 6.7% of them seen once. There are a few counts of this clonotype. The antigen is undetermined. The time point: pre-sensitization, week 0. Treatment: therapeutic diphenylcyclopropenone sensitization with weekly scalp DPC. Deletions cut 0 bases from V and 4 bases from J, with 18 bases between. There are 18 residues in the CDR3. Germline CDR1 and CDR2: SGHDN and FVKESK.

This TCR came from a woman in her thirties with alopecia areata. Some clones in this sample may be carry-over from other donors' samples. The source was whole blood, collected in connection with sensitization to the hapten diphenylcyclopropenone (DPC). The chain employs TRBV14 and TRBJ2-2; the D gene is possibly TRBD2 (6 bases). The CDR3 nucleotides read TGTGCCAGCAGCCAAGATTATGGAGGGTTTCGGGCCACCGGGGAGCTGTTTTTT. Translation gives CASSQDYGGFRATGELFF.